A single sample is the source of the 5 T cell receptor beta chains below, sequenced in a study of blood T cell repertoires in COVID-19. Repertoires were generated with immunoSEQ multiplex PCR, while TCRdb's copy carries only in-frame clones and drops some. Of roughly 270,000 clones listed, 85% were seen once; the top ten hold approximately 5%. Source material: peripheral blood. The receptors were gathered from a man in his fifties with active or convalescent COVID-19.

CDR3 region: CASSRRAVQETQYF. The CDR3 DNA follows: TGTGCCAGCAGCCGAAGAGCGGTTCAAGAGACCCAGTACTTC. The V gene is TRBV7-9, the J gene TRBJ2-5; D perhaps matches TRBD2 (5 bases). Germline V gives CDR1 SEHNR, CDR2 FQNEAQ (reference sequence). The CDR3 is made up of 14 amino acids. V was trimmed by 5 bases and J by 2 bases, leaving 12 bases between them.

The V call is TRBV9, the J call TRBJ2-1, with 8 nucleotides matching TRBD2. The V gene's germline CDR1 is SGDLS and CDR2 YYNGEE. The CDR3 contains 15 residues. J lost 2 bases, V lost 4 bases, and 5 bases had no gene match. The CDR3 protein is CASSSIAGPYNEQFF. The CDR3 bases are TGTGCCAGCAGCTCGATAGCGGGACCCTACAATGAGCAGTTCTTC.

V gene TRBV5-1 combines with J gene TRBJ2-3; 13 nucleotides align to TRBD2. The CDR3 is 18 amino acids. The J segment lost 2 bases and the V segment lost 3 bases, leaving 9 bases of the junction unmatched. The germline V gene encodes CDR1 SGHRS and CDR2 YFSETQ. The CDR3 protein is CASSSPPGTSGITDTQYF. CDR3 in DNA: TGCGCCAGCAGCTCCCCCCCTGGGACTAGCGGGATCACAGATACGCAGTATTTT. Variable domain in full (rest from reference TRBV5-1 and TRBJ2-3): KAGVTQTPRYLIKTRGQQVTLSCSPISGHRSVSWYQQTPGQGLQFLFEYFSETQRNKGNFPGRFSGRQFSNSRSEMNVSTLELGDSALYLCASSSPPGTSGITDTQYFGPGTRLTVL.

The CDR3 here is CASSPGQFYYGYTF. The CDR3 nucleotides are TGTGCCAGCAGCCCCGGACAGTTTTACTATGGCTACACCTTC. The chain uses TRBV14 and TRBJ1-2; D is possibly TRBD1 (6 bases). The CDR3 is 14 amino acids. V was pared by 4 bases and J by 3 bases, with 12 bases between. CDR1 is SGHDN, CDR2 FVKESK, per germline.

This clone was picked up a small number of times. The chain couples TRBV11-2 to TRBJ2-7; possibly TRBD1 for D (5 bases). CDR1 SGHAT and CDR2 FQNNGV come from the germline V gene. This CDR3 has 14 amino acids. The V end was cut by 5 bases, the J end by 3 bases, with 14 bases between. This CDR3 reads CASSQIDRYYEQYF. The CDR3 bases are TGTGCCAGCAGCCAGATAGACAGATACTACGAGCAGTACTTC.